These 9 T cell receptor beta chains originate from one sample sequenced in a study of OX40 agonist ivuxolimab in advanced cancers. The table came from immunoSEQ multiplex PCR; TCRdb's copy has only in-frame clones and leaves some out. The data contain 75,000 to 95,000 clones, about 90% of them singletons. The sample in question was CD4+ or CD8+ T cells sorted from blood, obtained in a trial of the OX40 agonist ivuxolimab. The receptor source for this set is an adult with an advanced solid tumor such as melanoma, head and neck, liver or kidney cancer.

The V gene is TRBV7-2, the J gene TRBJ2-5; D is perhaps TRBD1 (5 bases). The V end was cut by 2 bases, the J end by 3 bases, with 7 bases between. This CDR3 spans 13 amino acids. Germline V gene data show CDR1 as SGHTA and CDR2 as FQGNSA. The CDR3 loop reads CASSLLGEETQYF. In nucleotides, the CDR3 is TGTGCCAGCAGCTTATTAGGGGAAGAGACCCAGTACTTC.

This chain joins TRBV7-2 and TRBJ2-1, with 10 bases matching TRBD2. The CDR3 extends over 16 amino acids. Per the germline V gene, CDR1 is SGHTA and CDR2 is FQGNSA. The ends lost 1 base at V and 7 bases at J; junction bases unmatched: 7. Written as DNA, the CDR3 is TGTGCCAGCAGCTTAGATCTGGGTAGCGGGAGGAATGAGCAGTTCTTC. It yields the protein CASSLDLGSGRNEQFF.

The V and J genes are TRBV19 and TRBJ2-7, with TRBD1 matching over 8 bases. V gave up 5 bases and J gave up 5 bases; unmatched junction bases: 8. Germline V gene sequence: CDR1 LNHDA, CDR2 SQIVND (reference sequence). This CDR3 is 14 amino acids long. The CDR3 sequence: CASSWWGTGNEQYF. The CDR3 DNA reads TGTGCCAGTAGTTGGTGGGGGACAGGTAACGAGCAGTACTTC.

The gene calls are TRBV19 and TRBJ1-2; 8 bases are shared with TRBD1. This CDR3 region has 13 residues. With V trimmed by 3 bases and J by 4 bases, 1 base remained unmatched. Per the germline V gene, CDR1 is LNHDA and CDR2 is SQIVND (reference sequence). Written as DNA, the CDR3 is TGTGCCAGTAGTATCACAGGGGGCTATGGCTACACCTTC. This sequence encodes CASSITGGYGYTF.

This clone came up once. The chain couples TRBV5-5 to TRBJ1-3; D is perhaps TRBD1 (5 bases). Germline CDR1 is SGHKS and CDR2 is YYEKEE (reference sequence). V was cut by 2 bases and J by 0 bases, with 12 bases left in between. The CDR3 is 16 amino acids. The CDR3 region is CASSLGGGGSGNTIYF. The CDR3 DNA reads TGTGCCAGCAGCTTAGGTGGCGGGGGCTCTGGAAACACCATATATTTT.

V usage is TRBV7-9 and J usage is TRBJ2-2; 11 bases fit TRBD2. From germline, CDR1 is SEHNR and CDR2 FQNEAQ (reference sequence). The CDR3 runs to 16 residues. J lost 1 base, V lost 5 bases, and 3 bases had no gene match. CDR3 nucleotide sequence: TGTGCCAGCAGCCCGACTAGCGGGAAGAACACCGGGGAGCTGTTTTTT. Translated: CASSPTSGKNTGELFF.

The chain is built from TRBV19 and TRBJ2-7; 11 positions agree with TRBD2. CDR1 and CDR2 (germline): LNHDA, SQIVND (reference sequence). V lost 5 bases, J lost 2 bases, and 2 bases stayed unmatched. The CDR3 has 14 residues. The CDR3 nucleotides are TGTGCCAGTAGTTATAGCGGGAGGGCCTACGAGCAGTACTTC. It specifies CASSYSGRAYEQYF.

V and J are TRBV4-1 and TRBJ2-1; D not resolved. The V end was cut by 1 base, the J end by 9 bases, with 16 bases between. The CDR3 length is 15 residues. CDR1 is MGHRA and CDR2 is YSYEKL in the germline V gene. CDR3 in amino acids: CASSQGVSRFSEQFF. CDR3 nucleotides: TGCGCCAGCAGCCAAGGAGTTTCTAGATTTAGTGAGCAGTTCTTC.

The chain has TRBV30 and TRBJ2-7; 7 bases match TRBD2. Trimming cost V 3 bases and J 5 bases; bases outside gene matches: 7. This CDR3 has 13 residues. Germline assignment: CDR1 GTSNPN and CDR2 SVGIG (reference sequence). CDR3 sequence: CAWRFRGSHEQYF. The CDR3 region has the DNA TGTGCCTGGAGATTCCGCGGGAGCCACGAGCAGTACTTC.